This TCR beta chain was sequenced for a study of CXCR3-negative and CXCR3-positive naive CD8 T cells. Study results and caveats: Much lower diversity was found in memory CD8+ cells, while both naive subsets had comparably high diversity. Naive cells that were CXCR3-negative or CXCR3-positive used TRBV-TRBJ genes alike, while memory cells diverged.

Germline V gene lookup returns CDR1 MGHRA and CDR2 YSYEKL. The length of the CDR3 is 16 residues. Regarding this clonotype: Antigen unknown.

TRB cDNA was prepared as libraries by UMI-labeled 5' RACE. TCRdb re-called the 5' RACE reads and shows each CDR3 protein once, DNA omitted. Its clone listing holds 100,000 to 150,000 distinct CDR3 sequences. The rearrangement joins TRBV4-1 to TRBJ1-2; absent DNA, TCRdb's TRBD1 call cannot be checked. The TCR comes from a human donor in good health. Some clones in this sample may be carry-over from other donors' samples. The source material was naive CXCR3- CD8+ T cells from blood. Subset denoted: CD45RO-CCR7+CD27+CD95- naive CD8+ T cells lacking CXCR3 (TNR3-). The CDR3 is CASSQDSQGVLDGYTF.